A selection of T cell receptor beta chains follows, all from one sample in a study of cytomegalovirus exposure and HLA in healthy donors. The protocol was immunoSEQ multiplex PCR, while the TCRdb copy is restricted to in-frame clones and leaves out a portion. The repertoire has 35,000 to 55,000 clones, over 55% of them found once; the top ten carry roughly 8.9%. Material for sequencing was PBMCs. These receptor sequences come from a human donor in good health. Both conserved end residues are part of each CDR3. A D gene is named only where the DNA matches it firmly. For some rows the clone size is stated as once, few or many, or as a class when expanded; others skip it.

size	D	J	V	CDR3	DNA
few	TRBD1	TRBJ2-7	TRBV14	CASSQGQGIGEQYF	TGTGCCAGCAGCCAGGGACAGGGGATAGGCGAGCAGTACTTC
.	TRBD1	TRBJ2-7	TRBV23-1	CASRMDRASFYEQYF	TGCGCCAGCAGGATGGACAGGGCCTCCTTCTACGAGCAGTACTTC
.	TRBD1	TRBJ1-6	TRBV7-9	CASSLGTGAGSPLHF	TGTGCCAGCAGCTTAGGGACAGGGGCAGGTTCACCCCTCCACTTT
few	TRBD2	TRBJ2-6	TRBV7-2	CASSSRLAGGSGANVLTF	TGTGCCAGCAGCTCTAGACTAGCGGGGGGATCTGGGGCCAACGTCCTGACTTTC
.	TRBD1	TRBJ1-3	TRBV7-9	CASSSWTGRSGNTIYF	TGTGCCAGCAGCTCCTGGACAGGCCGCTCTGGAAACACCATATATTTT
.	.	TRBJ2-1	TRBV5-1	CASSPDRRGNEQFF	TGCGCCAGCAGCCCGGATCGTAGGGGCAATGAGCAGTTCTTC
.	.	TRBJ2-3	TRBV19	CASSMRAETDTQYF	TGTGCCAGTAGTATGAGGGCGGAAACAGATACGCAGTATTTT
few	.	TRBJ1-2	TRBV19	CASSNPGHPGYTF	TGTGCCAGTAGTAATCCGGGACACCCAGGCTACACCTTC
.	.	TRBJ1-3	TRBV5-1	CASSLDNVASGNTIYF	TGCGCCAGCAGCTTGGATAATGTTGCGTCCGGAAACACCATATATTTT
once	.	TRBJ2-5	TRBV5-1	CASSRLGWAETQYF	TGCGCCAGCAGCCGCTTGGGTTGGGCCGAGACCCAGTACTTC
.	.	TRBJ2-5	TRBV25-1	CASSALETQYF	TGTGCCAGCAGTGCGTTAGAGACCCAGTACTTC
.	.	TRBJ2-5	TRBV11-2	CASSLGGGWETQYF	TGTGCCAGCAGCTTAGGGGGGGGCTGGGAGACCCAGTACTTC
few	TRBD1	TRBJ2-6	TRBV5-6	CASSTNRGAGANVLTF	TGTGCCAGCAGCACTAACAGGGGCGCAGGGGCCAACGTCCTGACTTTC
.	.	TRBJ2-7	TRBV29-1	CSVRGSYEQYF	TGCAGCGTCAGGGGAAGCTACGAGCAGTACTTC
.	.	TRBJ1-2	TRBV15	CATSRDTVTNYGYTF	TGTGCCACCAGCAGAGATACAGTTACTAACTATGGCTACACCTTC
.	.	TRBJ2-7	TRBV7-6	CASSLGSGGKRLDGEQYF	TGTGCCAGCAGCTTAGGCTCGGGCGGGAAGCGTCTGGACGGGGAGCAGTACTTC
.	.	TRBJ1-6	TRBV5-4	CASSLVLESSYNSPLHF	TGTGCCAGCAGCTTGGTTTTGGAGAGCTCCTATAATTCACCCCTCCACTTT